This TCR beta chain was found in a study of shared clonotypes between healthy human individuals. Overall study: Three plates each covered CD4 naive and memory; CD8 naive two, CD8 memory one.

Deep-level settings were used for running the assay. Generated by immunoSEQ multiplex PCR, the TCRdb table keeps only in-frame clones and is missing some. The sample lists about 1.5 million clones, roughly 96% seen once, with approximately 1.1% in the top ten. This CDR3 has 14 amino acids. Trimming at V came to 3 bases and at J to 2 bases, leaving 5 bases not matched to a gene. The V gene's germline CDR1 is SGHRS and CDR2 YFSETQ. This receptor was identified in a man aged 30 to 39 in good health. The sequenced material came from naive CD4+ T cells sorted from blood. As for subset: CD45RA+ positively selected. This rearrangement joins TRBV5-1 to TRBJ2-7; 7 bases line up with TRBD1. The CDR3 DNA reads TGCGCCAGCAGCTCGTGGGACAGAACCTACGAGCAGTACTTC. It yields the protein CASSSWDRTYEQYF.